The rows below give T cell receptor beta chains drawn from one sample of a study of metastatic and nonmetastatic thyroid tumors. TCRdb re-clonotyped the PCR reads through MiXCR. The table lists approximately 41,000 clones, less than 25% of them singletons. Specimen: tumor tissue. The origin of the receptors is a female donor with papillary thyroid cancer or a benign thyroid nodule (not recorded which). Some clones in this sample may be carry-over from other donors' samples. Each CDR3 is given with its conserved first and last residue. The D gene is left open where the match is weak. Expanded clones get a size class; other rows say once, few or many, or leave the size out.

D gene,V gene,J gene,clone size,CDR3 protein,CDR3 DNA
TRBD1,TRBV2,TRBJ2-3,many,CASRRTGTGTDTQYF,TGTGCCAGCAGACGCACCGGGACAGGGACGGATACGCAGTATTTT
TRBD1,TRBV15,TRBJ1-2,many,CATSREGADGTGVGGYTF,TGTGCCACCAGCAGAGAGGGGGCTGACGGGACAGGGGTAGGTGGCTACACCTTC
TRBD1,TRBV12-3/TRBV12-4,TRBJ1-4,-,CASSRDRGRNEKLFF,TGTGCCAGCAGCCGGGACAGGGGGCGGAATGAAAAACTGTTTTTT
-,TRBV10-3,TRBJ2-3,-,CAITQRGYPPDTQYF,TGTGCCATCACCCAGCGTGGGTATCCCCCAGATACGCAGTATTTT
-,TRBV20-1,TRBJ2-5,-,CSAGKPAGSETQYF,TGCAGTGCAGGGAAGCCGGCGGGATCAGAGACCCAGTACTTC
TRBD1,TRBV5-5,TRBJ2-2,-,CASSRGTGSSGELFF,TGTGCCAGCAGCCGGGGGACAGGGTCGTCGGGGGAGCTGTTTTTT
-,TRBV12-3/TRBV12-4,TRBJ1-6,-,CASSFVESPLHF,TGTGCCAGCAGTTTTGTTGAATCACCCCTCCACTTT
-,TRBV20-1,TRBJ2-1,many,CSARVGGSGPYNEQFF,TGCAGTGCTAGAGTTGGAGGTAGCGGACCCTACAATGAGCAGTTCTTC
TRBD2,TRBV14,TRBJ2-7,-,CASSQEQAGGPGYEQYF,TGTGCCAGCAGCCAAGAACAGGCGGGAGGGCCGGGGTACGAGCAGTACTTC
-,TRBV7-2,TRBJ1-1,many,CASSLYENTEAFF,TGTGCCAGCAGCCTATATGAGAACACTGAAGCTTTCTTT
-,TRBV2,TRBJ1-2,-,CASSWDGHNYGYTF,TGTGCCAGCAGTTGGGACGGTCATAACTATGGCTACACCTTC
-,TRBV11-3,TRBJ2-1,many,CASSPGNLNNEQFF,TGTGCCAGCAGCCCCGGAAATCTAAACAATGAGCAGTTCTTC
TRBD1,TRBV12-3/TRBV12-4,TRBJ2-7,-,CATTPGTGAYEQYF,TGTGCCACCACACCGGGGACAGGGGCCTACGAGCAGTACTTC
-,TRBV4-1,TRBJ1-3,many,CASSQDGGTGNTIYF,TGCGCCAGCAGCCAAGATGGGGGGACTGGAAACACCATATATTTT
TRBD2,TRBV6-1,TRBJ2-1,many,CASTKLAGGPVEQFF,TGTGCCAGCACAAAGCTAGCGGGAGGGCCGGTTGAGCAGTTCTTC
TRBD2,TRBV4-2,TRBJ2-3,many,CASSTQATSGTDTQYF,TGTGCCAGCAGCACCCAGGCCACTAGCGGCACAGATACGCAGTATTTT
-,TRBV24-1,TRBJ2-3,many,CATSEPGFGDPTSSTDTQYF,TGTGCCACCAGTGAGCCGGGTTTTGGGGACCCGACATCTAGCACAGATACGCAGTATTTT
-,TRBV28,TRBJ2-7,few,CASRNNLDYEQYF,TGTGCCAGCAGAAATAACCTTGACTACGAGCAGTACTTC
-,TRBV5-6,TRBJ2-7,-,CASSPTGEYYEQYF,TGTGCCAGCAGTCCAACAGGTGAATACTACGAGCAGTACTTC
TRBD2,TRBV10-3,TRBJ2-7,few,CASSPVLAGAHEQYF,TGTGCCTCATCGCCGGTGCTAGCGGGAGCCCACGAGCAGTACTTC
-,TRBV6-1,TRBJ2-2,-,CASSWARGTNTGELFF,TGTGCCAGCTCGTGGGCAAGGGGGACGAACACCGGGGAGCTGTTTTTT
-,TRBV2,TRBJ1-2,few,CASGESRGANYGYTF,TGTGCCAGCGGTGAATCGCGGGGGGCGAACTATGGCTACACCTTC
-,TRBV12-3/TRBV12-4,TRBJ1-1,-,CASSLAPTRIPTRVAEAFF,TGTGCCAGCAGTTTAGCCCCGACGCGTATCCCCACAAGGGTTGCTGAAGCTTTCTTT
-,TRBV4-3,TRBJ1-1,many,CASSQQGFTEAFF,TGCGCCAGCAGCCAGCAGGGTTTCACTGAAGCTTTCTTT
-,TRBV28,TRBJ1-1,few,CASSLTHDEAFF,TGTGCCAGCAGTTTGACTCATGATGAAGCTTTCTTT
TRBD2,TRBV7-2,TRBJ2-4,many,CASSWGLAGPRMIAKNIQYF,TGTGCCAGCAGCTGGGGACTAGCGGGACCTAGAATGATAGCCAAAAACATTCAGTACTTC
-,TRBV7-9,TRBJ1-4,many,CASSSKTQGTNEKLFF,TGTGCCAGCAGCTCCAAGACACAGGGAACTAATGAAAAACTGTTTTTT
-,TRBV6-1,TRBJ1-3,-,CASRPGISGNTIYF,TGTGCCAGCAGGCCAGGGATCTCTGGAAACACCATATATTTT
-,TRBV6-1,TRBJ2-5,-,CASSPLGGLETQYF,TGTGCCAGCAGTCCCCTGGGGGGGCTGGAGACCCAGTACTTC
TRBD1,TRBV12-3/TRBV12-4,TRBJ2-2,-,CASRRTWTGVTGELFF,TGTGCCAGCAGAAGAACCTGGACAGGTGTGACCGGGGAGCTGTTTTTT
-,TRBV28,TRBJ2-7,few,CASSPFYRDYEQYF,TGTGCCAGCAGTCCATTCTACAGGGACTACGAGCAGTACTTC
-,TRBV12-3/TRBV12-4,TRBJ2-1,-,CASSVAGVASYNEQFF,TGTGCCAGCAGTGTCGCCGGGGTTGCTTCTTACAATGAGCAGTTCTTC
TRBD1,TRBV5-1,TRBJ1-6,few,CASSYRGNNSPLHF,TGCGCCAGCAGCTACAGGGGGAATAATTCACCCCTCCACTTT
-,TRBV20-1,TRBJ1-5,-,CSAIRGDQPQHF,TGCAGTGCTATCAGGGGAGATCAGCCCCAGCATTTT
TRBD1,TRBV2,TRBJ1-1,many,CASSTPQGATEAFF,TGTGCCAGCAGTACCCCCCAGGGGGCCACTGAAGCTTTCTTT
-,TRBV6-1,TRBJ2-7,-,CAGKEGDGSSYEQYF,TGTGCCGGCAAGGAGGGCGATGGGAGCTCCTACGAGCAGTACTTC
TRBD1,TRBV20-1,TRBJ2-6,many,CSARGDRGDSGANVLTF,TGCAGTGCTAGAGGTGACAGGGGAGACTCTGGGGCCAACGTCCTGACTTTC
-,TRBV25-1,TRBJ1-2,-,CASSDGFTTYGYTF,TGTGCCAGCAGTGACGGGTTTACTACCTATGGCTACACCTTC
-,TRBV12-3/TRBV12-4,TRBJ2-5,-,CASSTGGRQETQYF,TGTGCCAGCAGTACGGGGGGCCGCCAAGAGACCCAGTACTTC
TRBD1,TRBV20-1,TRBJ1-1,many,CSAPRTGGGTEAFF,TGCAGTGCTCCCCGGACAGGGGGAGGAACTGAAGCTTTCTTT
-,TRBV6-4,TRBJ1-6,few,CANRNQGRRDGCSPLHF,TGTGCCAACCGAAATCAGGGAAGGAGGGATGGGTGTTCACCCCTCCACTTT
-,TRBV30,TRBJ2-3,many,CAWIGGPPMLDTQYF,TGTGCCTGGATTGGCGGGCCCCCTATGCTGGATACGCAGTATTTT
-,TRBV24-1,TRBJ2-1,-,CATSDSGGLFYNEQFF,TGTGCCACCAGTGATTCCGGGGGGCTATTCTACAATGAGCAGTTCTTC
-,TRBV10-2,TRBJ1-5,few,CASSTGQGQPQHF,TGCGCCAGCAGTACAGGGCAGGGTCAGCCCCAGCATTTT
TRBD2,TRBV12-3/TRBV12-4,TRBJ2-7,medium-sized,CASTRAGSNYEQYF,TGTGCCAGCACACGAGCGGGGTCCAACTACGAGCAGTACTTC
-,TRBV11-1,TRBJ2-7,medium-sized,CASSLAGAGGSYEQYF,TGTGCCAGCAGCTTAGCGGGGGCAGGGGGGTCCTACGAGCAGTACTTC
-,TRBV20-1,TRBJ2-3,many,CSARQSTDTQYF,TGCAGTGCTAGACAATCCACAGATACGCAGTATTTT
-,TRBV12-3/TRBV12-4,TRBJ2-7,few,CASSLVQGKNEQYF,TGTGCCAGCAGTTTAGTACAGGGCAAGAACGAGCAGTACTTC
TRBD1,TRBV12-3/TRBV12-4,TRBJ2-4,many,CASREQGLAKNIQYF,TGTGCCAGCAGGGAACAGGGGCTAGCCAAAAACATTCAGTACTTC
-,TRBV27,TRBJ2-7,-,CASWGPGYEQYF,TGTGCCAGCTGGGGACCCGGGTACGAGCAGTACTTC
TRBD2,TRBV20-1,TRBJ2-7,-,CSAFIAGGSYEQYF,TGCAGTGCTTTCATAGCGGGAGGATCCTACGAGCAGTACTTC
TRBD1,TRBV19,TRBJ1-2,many,CASGDRGLENGYTF,TGTGCCAGTGGGGACAGGGGGCTCGAAAATGGCTACACCTTC
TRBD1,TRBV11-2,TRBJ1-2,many,CASSTGQGAGGYTF,TGTGCCAGCAGCACCGGACAGGGGGCGGGTGGCTACACCTTC
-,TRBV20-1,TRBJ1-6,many,CSARSRDKIKSYNSPLHF,TGCAGTGCTAGAAGCCGGGACAAAATTAAGTCCTATAATTCACCCCTCCACTTT
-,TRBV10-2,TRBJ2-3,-,CASSAFQSTDTQYF,TGCGCCAGCAGTGCGTTTCAGAGCACAGATACGCAGTATTTT
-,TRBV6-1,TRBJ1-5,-,CATLGGGRWQPQHF,TGTGCCACCCTGGGAGGGGGTAGGTGGCAGCCCCAGCATTTT
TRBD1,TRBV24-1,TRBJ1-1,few,CATSDPRQGNTEAFF,TGTGCCACCAGTGATCCCCGACAGGGGAACACTGAAGCTTTCTTT
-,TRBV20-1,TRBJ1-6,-,CSAPQTRWVDSPLHF,TGCAGTGCTCCTCAAACCAGATGGGTGGATTCACCCCTCCACTTT
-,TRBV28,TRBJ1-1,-,CASSRGRITEAFF,TGTGCCAGCAGTCGGGGGAGGATAACTGAAGCTTTCTTT
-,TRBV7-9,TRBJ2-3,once,CASSPGVTDTQYF,TGTGCCAGCAGCCCAGGGGTCACAGATACGCAGTATTTT